Listed below are T cell receptor beta chains from one sample, sequenced in a study of long-term antiretroviral therapy in people with HIV. Sequenced by immunoSEQ multiplex PCR; TCRdb stores in-frame clones only, minus some. The table includes 25,000 to 30,000 clones, approximately 78% detected once. The specimen was unsorted PBMCs, collected 3 years after starting antiretroviral therapy. Receptors were obtained from a man aged 40-50 years with HIV. Each CDR3 is given with its conserved first and last residue. The D gene is left open where the match is weak. Only part of the rows carry a size: once, few, many, or a class if the clone is expanded.

>-|TRBJ1-2|-|TRBV15|18
CATSRDGDGVLGDYGYTF
TGTGCCACCAGCAGAGATGGCGATGGGGTCCTAGGTGACTATGGCTACACCTTC
>TRBD1|TRBJ2-5|-|TRBV19|15
CASYAGQGVGETQYF
TGTGCCAGTTACGCGGGACAGGGGGTAGGAGAGACCCAGTACTTC
>-|TRBJ1-2|-|TRBV12-5|14
CASGPGRETYGYTF
TGTGCTAGTGGCCCCGGCAGGGAGACCTATGGCTACACCTTC
>-|TRBJ1-2|-|TRBV29-1|12
CSVEDDYYGYTF
TGCAGCGTTGAAGATGATTATTATGGCTACACCTTC
>-|TRBJ1-4|-|TRBV18|16
CASSPTIQVSNEKLFF
TGTGCCAGCTCACCAACGATACAGGTTTCTAATGAAAAACTGTTTTTT
>TRBD1|TRBJ1-5|-|TRBV2|14
CASSVQGGDQPQHF
TGTGCCAGCAGTGTCCAGGGGGGAGATCAGCCCCAGCATTTT
>TRBD1|TRBJ2-7|-|TRBV5-1|16
CASSPGTGGFLYEQYF
TGCGCCAGCAGCCCCGGGACAGGGGGGTTCCTCTACGAGCAGTACTTC
>TRBD1|TRBJ2-7|-|TRBV4-2|18
CASSQGQFGTGGTYEQYF
TGTGCCAGCAGCCAAGGTCAATTTGGGACAGGGGGGACCTACGAGCAGTACTTC
>TRBD1|TRBJ2-3|-|TRBV7-2|15
CASSSDRGLGDTQYF
TGTGCCAGCAGCTCGGACAGGGGGCTCGGAGATACGCAGTATTTT
>-|TRBJ2-5|few|TRBV9|14
CASSSYGAQETQYF
TGTGCCAGCAGCAGTTACGGGGCCCAAGAGACCCAGTACTTC
>-|TRBJ1-2|-|TRBV29-1|11
CSVMLGVGYTF
TGCAGCGTTATGTTAGGGGTAGGCTACACCTTC
>-|TRBJ1-1|-|TRBV4-2|13
CASSQDAGDLAFF
TGTGCCAGCAGCCAAGATGCCGGTGACTTGGCTTTCTTT
>TRBD1|TRBJ1-6|-|TRBV9|16
CASSASTGGNNSPLHF
TGTGCCAGCAGCGCCTCGACAGGGGGCAATAATTCACCCCTCCACTTT
>TRBD2|TRBJ2-6|-|TRBV11-1|17
CASSIIAGGSGANVLTF
TGTGCCAGCAGCATTATAGCGGGAGGGTCTGGGGCCAACGTCCTGACTTTC